This T cell receptor beta chain comes out of a study of T cell responses to AZD1222 COVID-19 vaccine. Study-wide results and limits: Donors were chiefly white British, with a greater number of females, and clonal diversity was perhaps underestimated. Repertoire sampling occurred only after the peak T cell response. Baseline serostatus was positive in only six or seven AZD1222 recipients.

The table came from immunoSEQ multiplex PCR; TCRdb's copy has only in-frame clones and leaves some out. Of around 150,000 clones in the sample, 85% to 95% were seen once. The CDR3 spans 15 residues. CDR1 SGHRS and CDR2 YFSETQ come from the germline V gene. V trimming: 3 bases; J trimming: 4 bases; junction bases outside the gene matches: 9. Comments on this clone: What it recognizes is unknown.

Second-dose intervals near 4 or 12 weeks were combined. This TCR came from an adult who received the AZD1222 COVID-19 vaccine. The genes are TRBV5-1 and TRBJ1-2, with 7 bases lining up with TRBD1. The specimen was peripheral blood, collected 28 days after the second AZD1222 dose. The CDR3 DNA reads as TGCGCCAGCAGCTCAAACCCCGGGACAGCCTATGGCTACACCTTC. Amino acids: CASSSNPGTAYGYTF.